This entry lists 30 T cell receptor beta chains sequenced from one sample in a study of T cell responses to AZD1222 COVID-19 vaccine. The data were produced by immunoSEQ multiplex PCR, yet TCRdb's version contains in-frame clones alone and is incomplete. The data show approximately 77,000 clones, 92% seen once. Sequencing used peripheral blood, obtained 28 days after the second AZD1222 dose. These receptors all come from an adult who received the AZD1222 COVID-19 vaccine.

The CDR3 nucleotides are TGTGCCAGCAGTTTAAGGCTTTATGGCTACACCTTC. Translated, it gives CASSLRLYGYTF. The chain combines TRBV12-3 or TRBV12-4 with TRBJ1-2; D ambiguous. This CDR3 is built from 12 residues. V gave up 2 bases and J gave up 5 bases, with 6 bases separating them.

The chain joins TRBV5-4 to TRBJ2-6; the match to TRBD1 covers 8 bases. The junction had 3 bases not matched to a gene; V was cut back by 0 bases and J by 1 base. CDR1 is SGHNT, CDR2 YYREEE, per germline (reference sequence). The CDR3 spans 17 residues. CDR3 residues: CASSLGDRGSGANVLTF. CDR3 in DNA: TGTGCCAGCAGCTTGGGAGACAGGGGATCTGGGGCCAACGTCCTGACTTTC. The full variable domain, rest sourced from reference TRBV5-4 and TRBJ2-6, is ETGVTQSPTHLIKTRGQQVTLRCSSQSGHNTVSWYQQALGQGPQFIFQYYREEENGRGNFPPRFSGLQFPNYSSELNVNALELDDSALYLCASSLGDRGSGANVLTFGAGSRLTVL.

CDR3 DNA: TGTGCCAGCAGTGAAACTACCGGGAGAAACTATGGCTACACCTTC. It translates to CASSETTGRNYGYTF. V usage is TRBV6-1 and J usage is TRBJ1-2; D is unresolved. Trimming left V 2 bases short and J 2 bases short, with 12 bases between. Germline-derived CDR1 and CDR2 are MNHNS and SASEGT. The CDR3 runs to 15 residues.

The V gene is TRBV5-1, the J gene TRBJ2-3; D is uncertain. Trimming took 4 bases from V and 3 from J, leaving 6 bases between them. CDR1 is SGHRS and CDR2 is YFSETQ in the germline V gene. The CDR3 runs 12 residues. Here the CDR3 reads CASSIQTDTQYF. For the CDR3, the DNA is TGCGCCAGCAGCATACAAACAGATACGCAGTATTTT.

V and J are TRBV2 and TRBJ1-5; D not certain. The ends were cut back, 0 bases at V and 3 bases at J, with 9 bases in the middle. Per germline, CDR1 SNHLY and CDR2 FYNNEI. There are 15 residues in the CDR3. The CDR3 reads CASSEARNPNQPQHF. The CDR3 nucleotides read TGTGCCAGCAGTGAAGCTCGCAACCCCAATCAGCCCCAGCATTTT.

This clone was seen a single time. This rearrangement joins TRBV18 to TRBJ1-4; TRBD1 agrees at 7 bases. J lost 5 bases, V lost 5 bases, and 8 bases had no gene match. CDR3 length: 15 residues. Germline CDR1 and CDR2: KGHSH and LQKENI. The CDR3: CASSSEPGQNEKLFF. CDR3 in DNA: TGTGCCAGCTCATCGGAACCGGGACAGAATGAAAAACTGTTTTTT.

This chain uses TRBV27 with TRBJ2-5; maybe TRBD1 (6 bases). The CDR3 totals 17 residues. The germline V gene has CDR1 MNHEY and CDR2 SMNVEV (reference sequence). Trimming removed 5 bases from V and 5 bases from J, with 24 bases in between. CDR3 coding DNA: TGTGCCAGCAGTATTTCCGGGACAAACCAGAACTGGGAGACCCAGTACTTC. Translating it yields CASSISGTNQNWETQYF.

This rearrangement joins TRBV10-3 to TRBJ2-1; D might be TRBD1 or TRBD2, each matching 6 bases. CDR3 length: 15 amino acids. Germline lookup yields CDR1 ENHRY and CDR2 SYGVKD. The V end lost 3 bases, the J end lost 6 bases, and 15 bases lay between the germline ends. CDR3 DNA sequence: TGTGCCATCAGTGACACCGGGGGCCCCGGCAATGAGCAGTTCTTC. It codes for CAISDTGGPGNEQFF.

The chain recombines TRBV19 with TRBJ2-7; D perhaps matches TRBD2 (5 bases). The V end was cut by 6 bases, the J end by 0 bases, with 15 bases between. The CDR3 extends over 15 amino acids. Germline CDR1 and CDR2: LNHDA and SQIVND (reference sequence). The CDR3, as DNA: TGTGCCAGTAGCCTGAGAGGGCGTAGCTCCTACGAGCAGTACTTC. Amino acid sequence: CASSLRGRSSYEQYF.

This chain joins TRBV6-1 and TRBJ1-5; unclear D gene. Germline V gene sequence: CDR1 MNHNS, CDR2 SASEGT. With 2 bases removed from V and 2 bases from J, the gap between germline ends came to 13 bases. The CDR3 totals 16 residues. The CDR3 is CASSESEGIGNQPQHF. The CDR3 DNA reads TGTGCCAGCAGTGAATCAGAGGGTATCGGCAATCAGCCCCAGCATTTT.

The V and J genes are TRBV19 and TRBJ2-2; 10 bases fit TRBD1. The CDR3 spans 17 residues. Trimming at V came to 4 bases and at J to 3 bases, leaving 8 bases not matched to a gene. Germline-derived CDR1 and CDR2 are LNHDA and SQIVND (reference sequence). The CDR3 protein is CASSSRPGTGDTGELFF. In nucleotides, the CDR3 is TGTGCCAGTAGTAGCCGGCCCGGGACAGGGGACACCGGGGAGCTGTTTTTT.

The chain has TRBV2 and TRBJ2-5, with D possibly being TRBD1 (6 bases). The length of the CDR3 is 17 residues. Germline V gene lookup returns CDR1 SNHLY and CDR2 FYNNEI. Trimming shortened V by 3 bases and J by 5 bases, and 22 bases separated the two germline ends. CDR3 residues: CASSEGATSGLGETQYF. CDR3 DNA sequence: TGTGCCAGCAGTGAGGGGGCCACCAGCGGCCTTGGTGAGACCCAGTACTTC.

CDR3 bases: TGTGCCAGCAACTCAGGGGAGTCGCGCGAGCAGTACTTC. Translated, it gives CASNSGESREQYF. The J gene is TRBJ2-7, the V gene TRBV27; the D gene is possibly TRBD1 (6 bases). Trimming removed 7 bases at V and 6 bases at J, with 16 bases between. CDR1 and CDR2 (germline): MNHEY, SMNVEV (reference sequence). This CDR3 is 13 amino acids long.

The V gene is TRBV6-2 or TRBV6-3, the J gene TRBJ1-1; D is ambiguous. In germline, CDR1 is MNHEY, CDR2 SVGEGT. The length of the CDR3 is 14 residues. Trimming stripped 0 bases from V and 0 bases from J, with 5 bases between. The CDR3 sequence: CASSYSEVNTEAFF. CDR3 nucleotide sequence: TGTGCCAGCAGTTACTCCGAGGTGAACACTGAAGCTTTCTTT.

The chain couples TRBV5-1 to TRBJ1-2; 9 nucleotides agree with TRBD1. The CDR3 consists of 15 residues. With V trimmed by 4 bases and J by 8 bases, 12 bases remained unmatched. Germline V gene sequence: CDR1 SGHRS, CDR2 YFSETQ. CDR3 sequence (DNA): TGCGCCAGCAGCACCCCCGGGACAGGGTCGAAGGGCTACACCTTC. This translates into CASSTPGTGSKGYTF. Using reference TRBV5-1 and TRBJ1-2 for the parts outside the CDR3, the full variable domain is KAGVTQTPRYLIKTRGQQVTLSCSPISGHRSVSWYQQTPGQGLQFLFEYFSETQRNKGNFPGRFSGRQFSNSRSEMNVSTLELGDSALYLCASSTPGTGSKGYTFGSGTRLTVV.

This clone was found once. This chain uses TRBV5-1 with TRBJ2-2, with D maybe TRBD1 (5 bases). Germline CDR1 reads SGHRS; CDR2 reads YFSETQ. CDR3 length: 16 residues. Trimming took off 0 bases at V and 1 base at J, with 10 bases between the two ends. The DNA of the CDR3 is TGCGCCAGCAGCTTGGGCGTGCAGGGGAACACCGGGGAGCTGTTTTTT. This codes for CASSLGVQGNTGELFF.

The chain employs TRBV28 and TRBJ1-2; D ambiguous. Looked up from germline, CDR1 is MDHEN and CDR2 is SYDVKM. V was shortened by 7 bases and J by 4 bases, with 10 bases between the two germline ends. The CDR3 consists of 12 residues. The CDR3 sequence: CASTWEPYGYTF. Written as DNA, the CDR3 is TGTGCCAGCACCTGGGAACCCTATGGCTACACCTTC.

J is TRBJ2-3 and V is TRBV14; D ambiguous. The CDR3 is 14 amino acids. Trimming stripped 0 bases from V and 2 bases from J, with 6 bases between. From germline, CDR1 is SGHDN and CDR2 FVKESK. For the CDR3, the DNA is TGTGCCAGCAGCCAAGAGGTAGTCACAGATACGCAGTATTTT. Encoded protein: CASSQEVVTDTQYF.

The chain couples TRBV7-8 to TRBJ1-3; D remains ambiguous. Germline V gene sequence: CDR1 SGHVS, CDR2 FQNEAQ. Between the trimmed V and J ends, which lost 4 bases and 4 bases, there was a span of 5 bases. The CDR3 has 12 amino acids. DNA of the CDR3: TGTGCCAGCAGCTCCACGGGAAACACCATATATTTT. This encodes CASSSTGNTIYF.

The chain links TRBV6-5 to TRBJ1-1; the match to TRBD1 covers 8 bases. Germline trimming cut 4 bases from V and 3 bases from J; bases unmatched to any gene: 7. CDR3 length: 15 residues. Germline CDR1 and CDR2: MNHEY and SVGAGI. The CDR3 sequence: CASSSINRGDTEAFF. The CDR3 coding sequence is TGTGCCAGCAGTTCGATCAACAGGGGGGACACTGAAGCTTTCTTT.

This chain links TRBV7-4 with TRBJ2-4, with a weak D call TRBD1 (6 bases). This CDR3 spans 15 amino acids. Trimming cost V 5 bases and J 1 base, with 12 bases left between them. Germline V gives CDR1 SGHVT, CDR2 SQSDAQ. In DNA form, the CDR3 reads TGTGCCAGCAGCAACAGGGTGAACGCCAAAAACATTCAGTACTTC. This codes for CASSNRVNAKNIQYF.

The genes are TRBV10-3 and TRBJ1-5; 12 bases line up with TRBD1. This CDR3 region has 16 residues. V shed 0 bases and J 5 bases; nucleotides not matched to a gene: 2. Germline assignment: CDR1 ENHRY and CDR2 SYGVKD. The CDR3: CAISESGTGGYQPQHF. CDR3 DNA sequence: TGTGCCATCAGTGAGTCGGGGACAGGGGGCTATCAGCCCCAGCATTTT.

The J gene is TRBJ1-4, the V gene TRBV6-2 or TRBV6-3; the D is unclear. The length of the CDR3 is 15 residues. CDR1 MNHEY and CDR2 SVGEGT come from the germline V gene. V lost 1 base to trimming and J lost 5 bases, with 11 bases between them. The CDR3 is CASSYLARSNEKLFF. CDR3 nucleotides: TGTGCCAGCAGTTACTTGGCCAGGTCGAATGAAAAACTGTTTTTT.

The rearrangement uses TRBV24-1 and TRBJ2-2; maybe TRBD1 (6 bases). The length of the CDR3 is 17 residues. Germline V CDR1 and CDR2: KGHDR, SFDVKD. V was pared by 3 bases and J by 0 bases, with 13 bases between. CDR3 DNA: TGTGCCACCAGTGATCGGGACATCTTTTCGAACACCGGGGAGCTGTTTTTT. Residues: CATSDRDIFSNTGELFF.

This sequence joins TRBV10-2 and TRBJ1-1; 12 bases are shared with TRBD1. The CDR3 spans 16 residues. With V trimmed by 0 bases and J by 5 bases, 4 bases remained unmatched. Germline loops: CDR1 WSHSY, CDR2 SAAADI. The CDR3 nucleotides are TGCGCCAGCAGTGAGTCCCGGGACAGGGGGCGAACTGAAGCTTTCTTT. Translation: CASSESRDRGRTEAFF.

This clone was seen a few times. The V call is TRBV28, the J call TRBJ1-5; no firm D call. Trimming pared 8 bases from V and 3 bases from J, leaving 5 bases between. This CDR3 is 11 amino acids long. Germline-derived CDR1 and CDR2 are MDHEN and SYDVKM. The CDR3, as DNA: TGTGCCAGCGCAATCAATCAGCCCCAGCATTTT. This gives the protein CASAINQPQHF.

The CDR3 region has the DNA TGTGCCAGCAGCCAACGCGTATTGGGCAGGGGGCACGAGCAGTACTTC. It yields the protein CASSQRVLGRGHEQYF. The rearrangement links TRBV3-1 (or the pseudogene TRBV3-2) to TRBJ2-7; TRBD1 matches 8 bases. J lost 5 bases, V lost 2 bases, and 11 bases had no gene match. CDR3 length: 16 amino acids. From germline, CDR1 is LGHDT and CDR2 YNNKEL (reference sequence).

CDR3 residues: CASSPTSGSNNEQFF. The CDR3 DNA sequence: TGTGCCAGCAGCCCGACTAGCGGGAGCAACAATGAGCAGTTCTTC. The chain links TRBV6-2 or TRBV6-3 to TRBJ2-1; the match to TRBD2 covers 12 bases. CDR3 length equals 15 residues. V was pared by 6 bases and J by 5 bases, with 5 bases of the junction left unmatched. CDR1 and CDR2 from the germline V gene are MNHEY and SVGEGT.

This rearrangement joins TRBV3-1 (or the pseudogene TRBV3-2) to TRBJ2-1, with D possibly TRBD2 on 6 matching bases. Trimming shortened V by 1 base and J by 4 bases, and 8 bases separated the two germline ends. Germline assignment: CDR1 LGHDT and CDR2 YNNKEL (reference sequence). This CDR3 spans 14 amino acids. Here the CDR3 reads CASSQGGTYNEQFF. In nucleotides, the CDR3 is TGTGCCAGCAGCCAAGGGGGGACTTACAATGAGCAGTTCTTC.

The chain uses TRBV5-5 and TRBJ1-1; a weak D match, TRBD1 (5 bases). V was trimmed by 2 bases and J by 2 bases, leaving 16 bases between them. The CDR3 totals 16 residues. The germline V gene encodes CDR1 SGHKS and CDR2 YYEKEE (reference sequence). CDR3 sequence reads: CASSFGHPNGNTEAFF. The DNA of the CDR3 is TGTGCCAGCAGCTTCGGACACCCAAATGGTAACACTGAAGCTTTCTTT.